The sequence of this T cell receptor beta chain was determined in a study of blood T cell repertoires in COVID-19. The method was immunoSEQ multiplex PCR; TCRdb's version includes in-frame clones alone and lacks a portion of them. The sample yields approximately 450,000 clones, more than 85% seen once. Germline CDR1 MDHEN, CDR2 SYDVKM. The V and J ends lost 5 bases and 3 bases, in that order; junction bases with no gene match: 4. The CDR3 spans 15 residues. The chain has TRBV28 and TRBJ1-4, with TRBD1 matching 9 bases. This clonotype originated in a woman in her twenties or thirties with acute or convalescent COVID-19. The sample consisted of peripheral blood. Here the CDR3 reads CASSERTGANEKLFF. In DNA, the CDR3 is TGTGCCAGCAGTGAGCGGACAGGGGCTAATGAAAAACTGTTTTTT.